One and the same sample provided the 6 T cell receptor delta chains below, sequenced in a study of gamma-delta T cells after stem cell transplantation. TCRdb reanalysed the RT-PCR reads with CATT. The sample holds approximately 1,000 delta-chain clones, over 3% seen once. Specimen: gamma-delta T cells. The receptors were sampled from a human donor. It is not recorded whose cells these are; they may come from a transplant donor.

This clone qualifies as hyperexpanded. Other DNA sequences in the same sample also yield this CDR3. This sequence joins TRDV2 and TRDJ1; 7 nucleotides line up with TRDD3. The V segment lost 1 base and the J segment 1 base; nucleotides outside the gene matches: 11. Germline V gene sequence: CDR1 GEAIGNYY, CDR2 EKD. The CDR3 runs to 17 residues. The CDR3 nucleotides read TGTGCCTGTGACACTCTTGGTGGGGGACCCTCCACCGATAAACTCATCTTT. Protein: CACDTLGGGPSTDKLIF.

Within the sample, this clone is medium-sized. Different DNA sequences within this sample yield the same CDR3. This chain joins TRDV2 and TRDJ1; 8 bases map to TRDD3. V lost 0 bases and J lost 0; bases outside the gene matches: 8. The CDR3 is made up of 17 amino acids. The germline V gene encodes CDR1 GEAIGNYY and CDR2 EKD. The CDR3 region has the DNA TGTGCCTGTGACACCCGTGGGGGATCCTTGTACACCGATAAACTCATCTTT. Its protein is CACDTRGGSLYTDKLIF.

On this clone itself: This may stem from a read error, because a much larger clone lies one nucleotide away. This specimen includes other DNA sequences encoding the same CDR3. This rearrangement joins TRDV2 to TRDJ3, with TRDD3 as a possible D gene (6 bases). Germline V gene lookup returns CDR1 GEAIGNYY and CDR2 EKD. The CDR3 totals 18 residues. In DNA form, the CDR3 reads TGCGCCTGTGACACGGCTGGGGAGAGCTCCTGGGACACCCGACAGATGTTTTTC. The encoded protein is CACDTAGESSWDTRQMFF.

A note on this clone: Only one base separates this from a far larger clonotype, so it likely reflects a read error. This sample includes further DNA sequences coding for the same CDR3. The rearrangement links TRDV2 to TRDJ1; D might be TRDD3 (7 bases). This CDR3 is 20 amino acids long. V gave up 0 bases and J gave up 1 base, with 26 bases separating them. Germline V gives CDR1 GEAIGNYY, CDR2 EKD. CDR3 in amino acids: CACDTVSFLKAGGITDKLIF. The CDR3 bases are TGTGCCTGTGACACCGTTTCTTTCCTAAAGGCCGGGGGGATCACCGATAAACTCATCTTT.

This clone came up a few times. TCRdb attributes to this sequence the protein of a much larger clone, which differs from the DNA translation at residue 4; a read error is likely, and the protein displayed is translated from the DNA. The chain joins TRDV2 to TRDJ1; TRDD3 aligns across 11 bases. This CDR3 region has 18 residues. Per the germline V gene, CDR1 is GEAIGNYY and CDR2 is EKD. CDR3 loop: CACGTVGLGDIVTDKLIF. The CDR3 DNA follows: TGTGCCTGTGGCACCGTCGGACTGGGGGATATTGTCACCGATAAACTCATCTTT.

Note on this clone: The TCRdb protein, from a much larger clone, departs from this DNA's translation at residue 8, likely by read error; the protein shown derives from the DNA. V gene TRDV2 combines with J gene TRDJ1, with D possibly being TRDD3 (5 bases). Germline assignment: CDR1 GEAIGNYY and CDR2 EKD. Trimming shortened V by 1 base and J by 1 base, and 18 bases separated the two germline ends. The CDR3 is made up of 17 amino acids. CDR3 residues: CACDTLGRGPSTDKLIF. The CDR3 region has the DNA TGTGCCTGTGACACTCTTGGTAGGGGACCCTCCACCGATAAACTCATCTTT.